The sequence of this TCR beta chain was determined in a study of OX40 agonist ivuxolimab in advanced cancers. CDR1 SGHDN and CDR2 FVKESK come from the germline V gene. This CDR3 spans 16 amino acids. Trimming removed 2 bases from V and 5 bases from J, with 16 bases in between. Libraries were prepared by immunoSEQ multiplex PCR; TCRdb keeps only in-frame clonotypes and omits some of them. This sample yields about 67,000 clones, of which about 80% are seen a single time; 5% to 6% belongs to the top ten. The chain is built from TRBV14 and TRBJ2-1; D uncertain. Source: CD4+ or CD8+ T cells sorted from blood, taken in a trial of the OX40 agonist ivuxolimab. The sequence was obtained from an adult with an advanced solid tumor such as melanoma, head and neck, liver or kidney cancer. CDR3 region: CASSQTQAIWDNEQFF. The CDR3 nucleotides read TGTGCCAGCAGCCAAACCCAGGCCATATGGGACAATGAGCAGTTCTTC.